This T cell receptor beta chain was recovered during a study of T-cell reconstitution after alpha-beta-depleted transplantation in children (dated by TCRdb to 2015 to 2016). Looking at the study overall: Using TCR repertoire profiling, the study followed T-cell immune reconstitution in a quantitative way in children after TCRalphabeta/CD19-depleted allogeneic hematopoietic cell transplantation. The study at large found these results: The apparently early recovery of alphabetaT-cell counts about two months after transplant reportedly depended on only several hundred rapidly expanded clones that came from non-depleted graft cells. In some patients, high TCRbeta diversity at day 60 was attributed to recipient T cells and intrathymic progenitors that had survived conditioning. Over subsequent months, a decline in hyperexpanded clone frequencies was noted, and after one year, T-cell counts and TCRbeta diversity were mostly ascribed to newly produced T cells.

Trimming takes 5 bases from V and 4 bases from J, and the germline ends sit 17 bases apart. CDR1 and CDR2 are read off the germline V gene as SGHVS and FQNEAQ. The CDR3 starts with the cysteine, ends with the phenylalanine, and has 15 residues. CDR3 DNA only is kept here, 45 bases in frame from base 1. This clonotype was seen many times. Its antigen has not been determined. Base qualities were left out, and no much larger clone turns up one base away. The meaning of the sample's treatment or condition label: allogeneic hematopoietic cell transplantation with graft depleted of TCRalphabeta T cells and CD19 B cells. The transplant recipients were children given TCRalphabeta/CD19-depleted allogeneic hematopoietic cell grafts. The library was built by means of PCR. TCRdb names Illumina HiSeq 2500 as the instrument used. TCR library preparation used molecular barcoding, with unique molecular identifiers applied to normalize quantification of the TCRbeta repertoire. TCRdb reworked the public reads: Q25 trimming with fastp, MiXCR clone assembly, productive beta chains retained. Rows are unified per CDR3 protein, each entry keeping the most common DNA and genes. The sample contains about 150,000 distinct CDR3 sequences, more than 9.5% of them found a single time. Around 14% of the sample comes from the top ten.

This receptor was identified in a boy younger than 10 with acute myeloid leukemia, due to receive a stem cell transplant. The V and J genes are TRBV7-8 and TRBJ1-1; TRBD1 is possibly the D segment (5 matching bases). The specimen comprised PBMCs, sampled before TCRalphabeta/CD19-depleted stem cell transplant. The CDR3 region reads CASSTRTCQGTEAFF. The nucleotides are TGTGCCAGCAGCACGCGGACATGCCAGGGCACTGAAGCTTTCTTT.